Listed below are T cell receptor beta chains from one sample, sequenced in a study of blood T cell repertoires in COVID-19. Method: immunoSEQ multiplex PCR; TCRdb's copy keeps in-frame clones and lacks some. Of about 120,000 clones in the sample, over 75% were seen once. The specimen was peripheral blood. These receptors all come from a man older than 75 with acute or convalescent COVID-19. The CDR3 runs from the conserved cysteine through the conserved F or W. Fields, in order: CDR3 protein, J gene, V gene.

CDR3: CASSAQPGQGNTEAFF; J: TRBJ1-1; V: TRBV9
CDR3: CASSLDGTSNNYEQYF; J: TRBJ2-7; V: TRBV11-2
CDR3: CSVHDRLNTEAFF; J: TRBJ1-1; V: TRBV29-1
CDR3: CAWYPFGTSGRVGDNEQFF; J: TRBJ2-1; V: TRBV30
CDR3: CASSSDSMNTEAFF; J: TRBJ1-1; V: TRBV5-1
CDR3: CASTTSGRADEQFF; J: TRBJ2-1; V: TRBV2
CDR3: CASSPGTSEYEQYF; J: TRBJ2-7; V: TRBV6-5
CDR3: CASSPETGKLTYGYTF; J: TRBJ1-2; V: TRBV18
CDR3: CASTPEPGQGARDTQYF; J: TRBJ2-3; V: TRBV14
CDR3: CASSYSGQGSYEQYF; J: TRBJ2-7; V: TRBV6-5
CDR3: CASSVGQGSWGYTF; J: TRBJ1-2; V: TRBV5-1
CDR3: CASSSWDRDTGELFF; J: TRBJ2-2; V: TRBV5-1
CDR3: CASKVRRGTTDTQYF; J: TRBJ2-3; V: TRBV27
CDR3: CASSFSGGNRDRSPLHF; J: TRBJ1-6; V: TRBV28
CDR3: CASSLLANEQFF; J: TRBJ2-1; V: TRBV5-1
CDR3: CASSSGLAGGPYRADTQYF; J: TRBJ2-3; V: TRBV27
CDR3: CASSWGTGDSPLHF; J: TRBJ1-6; V: TRBV5-5
CDR3: CASRAWTGSYGYTF; J: TRBJ1-2; V: TRBV28
CDR3: CASTRTGVYEQYF; J: TRBJ2-7; V: TRBV28
CDR3: CASSIVPGVDQPQHF; J: TRBJ1-5; V: TRBV19
CDR3: CASSPSPSGRSNEQFF; J: TRBJ2-1; V: TRBV28
CDR3: CASSFTGLNEQFF; J: TRBJ2-1; V: TRBV5-1
CDR3: CASSLWAGEMGGYTF; J: TRBJ1-2; V: TRBV5-5
CDR3: CASRPEANTRETQYF; J: TRBJ2-5; V: TRBV6-5
CDR3: CASSVFQGAAGSGNTIYF; J: TRBJ1-3; V: TRBV9
CDR3: CASSGGLAGNEQFF; J: TRBJ2-1; V: TRBV2
CDR3: CASSSRVGEKLFF; J: TRBJ1-4; V: TRBV27
CDR3: CASSLEVGQGKTGELFF; J: TRBJ2-2; V: TRBV5-1
CDR3: CASSPSGGGVGGYTF; J: TRBJ1-2; V: TRBV3-1/TRBV3-2
CDR3: CASSFSGRADEQFF; J: TRBJ2-1; V: TRBV7-8
CDR3: CASRRQLATNEKLFF; J: TRBJ1-4; V: TRBV28
CDR3: CASSPHGGGYNEQFF; J: TRBJ2-1; V: TRBV9
CDR3: CSAEVPRINTGELFF; J: TRBJ2-2; V: TRBV29-1
CDR3: CAIHSRNQPQHF; J: TRBJ1-5; V: TRBV10-3
CDR3: CASSPRTVANTGELFF; J: TRBJ2-2; V: TRBV7-2
CDR3: CASSLYPAAGQIRDTQYF; J: TRBJ2-3; V: TRBV5-1
CDR3: CASRKTGHRNEQYF; J: TRBJ2-7; V: TRBV14
CDR3: CASSPFAGRGFYGYTF; J: TRBJ1-2; V: TRBV7-3
CDR3: CASSLSGTSGDTQYF; J: TRBJ2-3; V: TRBV28
CDR3: CASSVVDRGGADTQYF; J: TRBJ2-3; V: TRBV9
CDR3: CASSPLTGGNYGYTF; J: TRBJ1-2; V: TRBV14
CDR3: CASSGTGTGVRTGELFF; J: TRBJ2-2; V: TRBV28
CDR3: CATSGDRHNEQFF; J: TRBJ2-1; V: TRBV24-1
CDR3: CASSPGSSETQYF; J: TRBJ2-5; V: TRBV18
CDR3: CASSQVSLAGGQETQYF; J: TRBJ2-5; V: TRBV3-1/TRBV3-2
CDR3: CAIRGANTEAFF; J: TRBJ1-1; V: TRBV10-3
CDR3: CASSQDWAGPNEKLFF; J: TRBJ1-4; V: TRBV4-2